The source of this T cell receptor (beta chain) is a study of blood T cell repertoires in COVID-19. Study at large: Sample material is recorded as cDNA or gDNA derived from T cells, B-cell-depleted T cells, or PBMCs.

Under the authors' procedure: Counts of nucleated cells, estimated from reference gene primer amplification, were obtained. TCRdb keeps only in-frame clones here, not all; method: immunoSEQ multiplex PCR. The DNA was the basis for D and trimming; V, J and clone size are from that table. The sample includes about 190,000 clones, about 83% seen only once; the top ten take 3% to 3.5%. Germline assignment: CDR1 SNHLY and CDR2 FYNNEI. Trimming removed 5 bases from V and 5 bases from J; junction bases left unmatched: 6. The CDR3 is made up of 14 amino acids. The sequenced material came from PBMCs or T cells enriched from blood (not recorded which). This sequence originates from a woman in her thirties who had been exposed to COVID-19. J is TRBJ1-5 and V is TRBV2, with 7 bases lining up with TRBD1. CDR3 amino acids: CASSWDRLDQPQHF. The DNA of the CDR3 is TGTGCCAGCAGTTGGGACAGATTAGATCAGCCCCAGCATTTT.